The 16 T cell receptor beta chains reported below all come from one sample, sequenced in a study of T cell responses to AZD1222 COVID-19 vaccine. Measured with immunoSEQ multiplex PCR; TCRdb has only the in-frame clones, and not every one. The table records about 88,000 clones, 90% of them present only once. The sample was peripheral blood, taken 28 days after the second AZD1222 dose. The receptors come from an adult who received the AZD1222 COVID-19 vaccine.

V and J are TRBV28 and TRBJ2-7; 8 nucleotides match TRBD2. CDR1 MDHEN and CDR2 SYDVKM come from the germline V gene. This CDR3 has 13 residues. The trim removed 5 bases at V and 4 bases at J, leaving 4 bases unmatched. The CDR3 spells CASSPRGGYEQYF. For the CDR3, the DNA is TGTGCCAGCAGTCCCCGGGGGGGTTACGAGCAGTACTTC.

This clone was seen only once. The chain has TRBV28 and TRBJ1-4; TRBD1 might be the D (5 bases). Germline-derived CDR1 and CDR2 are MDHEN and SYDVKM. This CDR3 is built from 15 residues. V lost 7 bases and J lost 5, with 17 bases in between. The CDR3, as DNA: TGTGCCAGCACTCTAGGGGCCCCGGGGAATGAAAAACTGTTTTTT. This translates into CASTLGAPGNEKLFF. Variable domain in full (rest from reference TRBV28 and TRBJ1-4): DVKVTQSSRYLVKRTGEKVFLECVQDMDHENMFWYRQDPGLGLRLIYFSYDVKMKEKGDIPEGYSVSREKKERFSLILESASTNQTSMYLCASTLGAPGNEKLFFGSGTQLSVL.

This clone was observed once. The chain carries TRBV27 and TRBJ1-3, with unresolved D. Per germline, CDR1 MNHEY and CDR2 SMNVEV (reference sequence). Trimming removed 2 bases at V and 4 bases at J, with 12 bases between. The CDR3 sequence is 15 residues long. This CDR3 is CASSLKGAIGNTIYF. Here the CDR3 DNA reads TGTGCCAGCAGTTTAAAGGGAGCCATCGGAAACACCATATATTTT.

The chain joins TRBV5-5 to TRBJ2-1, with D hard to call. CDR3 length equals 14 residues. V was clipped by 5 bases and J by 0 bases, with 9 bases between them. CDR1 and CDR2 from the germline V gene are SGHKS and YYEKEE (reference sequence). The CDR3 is CASSEISSYNEQFF. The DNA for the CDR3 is TGTGCCAGCAGTGAGATAAGCTCCTACAATGAGCAGTTCTTC.

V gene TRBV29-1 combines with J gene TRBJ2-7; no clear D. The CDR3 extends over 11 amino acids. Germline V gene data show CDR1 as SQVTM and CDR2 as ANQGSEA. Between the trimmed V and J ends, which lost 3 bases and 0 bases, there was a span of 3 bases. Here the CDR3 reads CSVESSYEQYF. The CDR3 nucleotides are TGCAGCGTTGAGAGCTCCTACGAGCAGTACTTC.

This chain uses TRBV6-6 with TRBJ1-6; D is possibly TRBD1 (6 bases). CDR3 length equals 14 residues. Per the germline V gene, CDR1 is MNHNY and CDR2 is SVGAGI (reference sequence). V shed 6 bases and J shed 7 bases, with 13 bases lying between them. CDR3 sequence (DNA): TGTGCCAGCAGCCGGGGAGGGGGGAATTCACCCCTCCACTTT. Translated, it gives CASSRGGGNSPLHF.

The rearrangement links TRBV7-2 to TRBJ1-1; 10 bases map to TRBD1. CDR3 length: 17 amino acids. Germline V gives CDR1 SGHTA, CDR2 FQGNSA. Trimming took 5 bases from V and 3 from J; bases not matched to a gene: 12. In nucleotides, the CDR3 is TGTGCCAGCAGCAAAGACAGGGGGCGGCGGGGGGACACTGAAGCTTTCTTT. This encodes CASSKDRGRRGDTEAFF.

CDR3 loop: CASSLAGTGGGYGYTF. For the CDR3, the DNA is TGTGCCAGCAGCTTAGCAGGGACAGGCGGGGGCTATGGCTACACCTTC. This chain links TRBV7-2 with TRBJ1-2, with TRBD1 matching 8 bases. CDR1 and CDR2 from the germline V gene are SGHTA and FQGNSA. The ends lost 0 bases at V and 4 bases at J; junction bases unmatched: 7. The CDR3 is 16 residues long.

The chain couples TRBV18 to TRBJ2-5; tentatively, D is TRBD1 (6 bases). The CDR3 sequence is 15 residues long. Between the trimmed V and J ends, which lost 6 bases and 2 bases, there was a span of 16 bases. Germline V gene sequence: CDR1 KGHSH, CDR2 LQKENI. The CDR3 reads CASSLQGTRQETQYF. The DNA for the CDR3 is TGTGCCAGCTCTCTTCAGGGGACGCGGCAAGAGACCCAGTACTTC.

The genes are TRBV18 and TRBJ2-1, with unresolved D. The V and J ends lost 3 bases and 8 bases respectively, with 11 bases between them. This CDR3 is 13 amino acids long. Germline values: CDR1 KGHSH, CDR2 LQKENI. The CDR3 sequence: CASSPNRNDEQFF. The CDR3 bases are TGTGCCAGCTCACCGAATCGGAACGATGAGCAGTTCTTC.

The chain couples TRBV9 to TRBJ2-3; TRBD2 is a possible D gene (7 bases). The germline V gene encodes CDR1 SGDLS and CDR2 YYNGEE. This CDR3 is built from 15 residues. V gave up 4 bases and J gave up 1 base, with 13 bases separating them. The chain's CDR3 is CASSTYGGRTDTQYF. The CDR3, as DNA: TGTGCCAGCAGCACCTACGGGGGGCGCACAGATACGCAGTATTTT.

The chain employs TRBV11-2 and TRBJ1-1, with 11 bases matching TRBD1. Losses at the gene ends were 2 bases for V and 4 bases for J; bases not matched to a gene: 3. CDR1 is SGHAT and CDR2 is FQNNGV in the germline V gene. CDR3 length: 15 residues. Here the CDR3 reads CASSLRGQGGTEAFF. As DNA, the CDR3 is TGTGCCAGCAGCTTAAGGGGACAGGGGGGCACTGAAGCTTTCTTT.

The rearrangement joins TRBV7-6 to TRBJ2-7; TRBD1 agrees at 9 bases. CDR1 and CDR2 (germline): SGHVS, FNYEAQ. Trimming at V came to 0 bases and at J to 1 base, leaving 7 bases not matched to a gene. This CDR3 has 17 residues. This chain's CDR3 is CASSLADVGQGSYEQYF. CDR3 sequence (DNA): TGTGCCAGCAGCTTAGCTGACGTGGGACAGGGATCCTACGAGCAGTACTTC. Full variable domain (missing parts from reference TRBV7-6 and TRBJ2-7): GAGVSQSPRYKVTKRGQDVALRCDPISGHVSLYWYRQALGQGPEFLTYFNYEAQQDKSGLPNDRFSAERPEGSISTLTIQRTEQRDSAMYRCASSLADVGQGSYEQYFGPGTRLTVT.

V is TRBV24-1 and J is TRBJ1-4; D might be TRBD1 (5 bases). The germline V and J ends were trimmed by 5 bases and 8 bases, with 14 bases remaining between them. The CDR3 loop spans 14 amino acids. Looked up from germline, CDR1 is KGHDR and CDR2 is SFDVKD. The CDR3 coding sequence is TGTGCCACCAGTGTAGTATACGGGGGGGAAAAACTGTTTTTT. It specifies CATSVVYGGEKLFF.

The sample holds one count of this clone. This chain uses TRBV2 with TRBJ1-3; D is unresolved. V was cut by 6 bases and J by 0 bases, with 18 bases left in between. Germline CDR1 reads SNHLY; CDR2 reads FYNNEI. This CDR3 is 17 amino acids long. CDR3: CASRESGKAFSGNTIYF. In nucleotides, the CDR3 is TGTGCCAGCAGAGAGAGTGGTAAAGCGTTCTCTGGAAACACCATATATTTT. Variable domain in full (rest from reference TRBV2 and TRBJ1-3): EPEVTQTPSHQVTQMGQEVILRCVPISNHLYFYWYRQILGQKVEFLVSFYNNEISEKSEIFDDQFSVERPDGSNFTLKIRSTKLEDSAMYFCASRESGKAFSGNTIYFGEGSWLTVV.

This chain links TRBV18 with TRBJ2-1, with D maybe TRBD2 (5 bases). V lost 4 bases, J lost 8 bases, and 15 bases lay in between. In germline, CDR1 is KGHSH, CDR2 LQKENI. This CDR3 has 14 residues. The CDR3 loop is CASSQERTGYEQFF. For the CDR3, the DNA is TGTGCCAGCTCACAAGAGCGGACGGGGTATGAGCAGTTCTTC.